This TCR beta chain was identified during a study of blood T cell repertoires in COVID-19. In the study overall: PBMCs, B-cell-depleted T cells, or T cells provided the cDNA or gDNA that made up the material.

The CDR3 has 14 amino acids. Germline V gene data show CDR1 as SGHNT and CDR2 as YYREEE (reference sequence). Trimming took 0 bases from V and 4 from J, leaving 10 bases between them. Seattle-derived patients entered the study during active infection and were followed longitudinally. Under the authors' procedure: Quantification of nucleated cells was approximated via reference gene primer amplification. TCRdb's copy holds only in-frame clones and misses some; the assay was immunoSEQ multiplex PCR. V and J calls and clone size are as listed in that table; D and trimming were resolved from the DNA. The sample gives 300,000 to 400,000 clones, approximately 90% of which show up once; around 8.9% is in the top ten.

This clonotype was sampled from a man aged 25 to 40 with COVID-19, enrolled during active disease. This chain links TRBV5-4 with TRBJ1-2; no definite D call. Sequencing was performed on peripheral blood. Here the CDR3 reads CASSLDNPLYGYTF. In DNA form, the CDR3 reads TGTGCCAGCAGCTTGGATAACCCACTCTATGGCTACACCTTC.